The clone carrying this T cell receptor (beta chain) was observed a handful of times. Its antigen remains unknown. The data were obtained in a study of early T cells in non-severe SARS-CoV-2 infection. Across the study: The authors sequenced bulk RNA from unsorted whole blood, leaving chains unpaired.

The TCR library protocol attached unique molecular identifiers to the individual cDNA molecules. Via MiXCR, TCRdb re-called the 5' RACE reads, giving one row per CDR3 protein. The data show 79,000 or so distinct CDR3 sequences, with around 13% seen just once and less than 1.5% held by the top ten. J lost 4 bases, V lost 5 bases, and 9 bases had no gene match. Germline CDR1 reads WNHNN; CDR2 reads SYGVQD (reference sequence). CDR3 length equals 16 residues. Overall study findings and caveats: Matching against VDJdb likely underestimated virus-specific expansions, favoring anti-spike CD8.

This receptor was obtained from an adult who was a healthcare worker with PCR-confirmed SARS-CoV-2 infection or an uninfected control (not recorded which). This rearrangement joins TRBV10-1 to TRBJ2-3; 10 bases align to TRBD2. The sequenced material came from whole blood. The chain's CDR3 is CASSTIAGGSPDTQYF. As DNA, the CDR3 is TGCGCCAGCAGTACCATAGCGGGAGGAAGTCCAGATACGCAGTATTTT.